This is a list of T cell receptor beta chains from one sample in a study of a mutant IDH1 vaccine in newly diagnosed glioma. Profiled with immunoSEQ multiplex PCR; TCRdb holds only in-frame clones, not every one. The sample contains approximately 50,000 clones, around 83% of which appear only once. Which antigens these TCRs recognize remains unknown. Sequenced material: PBMCs, taken from a glioma patient whose treatment included an IDH1 peptide vaccine. The receptors come from a woman between 45 and 60 years old with glioma. Each CDR3 is given with its conserved first and last residue. The D gene is left open where the match is weak. Some rows have no size entry. The others give once, few or many, or a class for an expanded clone.

D gene: TRBD1
V gene: TRBV6-6
clone size: -
J gene: TRBJ1-2
CDR3 protein: CASSRGDPRNYGYTF
CDR3 DNA: TGTGCCAGCAGCAGGGGGGACCCCAGAAACTATGGCTACACCTTC

D gene: -
V gene: TRBV6-6
clone size: -
J gene: TRBJ2-1
CDR3 protein: CASNTQGKNEQFF
CDR3 DNA: TGTGCCAGCAATACTCAGGGGAAGAATGAGCAGTTCTTC

D gene: -
V gene: TRBV6-6
clone size: -
J gene: TRBJ2-7
CDR3 protein: CASSTRGEQYF
CDR3 DNA: TGTGCCAGCAGTACCAGGGGCGAGCAGTACTTC

D gene: -
V gene: TRBV28
clone size: -
J gene: TRBJ1-4
CDR3 protein: CASSLWAGSRPFF
CDR3 DNA: TGTGCCAGCAGTTTATGGGCAGGGAGTCGTCCGTTTTTT

D gene: -
V gene: TRBV27
clone size: -
J gene: TRBJ1-1
CDR3 protein: CATPRGSSEAFF
CDR3 DNA: TGTGCCACCCCCCGGGGGAGCTCTGAAGCTTTCTTT

D gene: TRBD1
V gene: TRBV6-4
clone size: few
J gene: TRBJ2-3
CDR3 protein: CASSGTGDSTDTQYF
CDR3 DNA: TGTGCCAGCTCAGGGACAGGTGACAGCACAGATACGCAGTATTTT

D gene: TRBD1
V gene: TRBV7-2
clone size: once
J gene: TRBJ2-7
CDR3 protein: CASSLRPGTGIRYEQYF
CDR3 DNA: TGTGCCAGCAGCTTACGCCCCGGGACAGGGATAAGGTACGAGCAGTACTTC

D gene: -
V gene: TRBV6-1
clone size: -
J gene: TRBJ2-7
CDR3 protein: CASSEIAGAKGHEQYF
CDR3 DNA: TGTGCCAGCAGTGAAATAGCAGGGGCTAAAGGACACGAGCAGTACTTC

D gene: -
V gene: TRBV2
clone size: -
J gene: TRBJ1-6
CDR3 protein: CASSDWGDSPLHF
CDR3 DNA: TGTGCCAGCAGTGATTGGGGTGATTCACCCCTCCACTTT

D gene: -
V gene: TRBV30
clone size: -
J gene: TRBJ1-6
CDR3 protein: CAWSGSGSYNSPLHF
CDR3 DNA: TGTGCCTGGAGTGGTTCAGGCTCCTATAATTCACCCCTCCACTTT

D gene: -
V gene: TRBV6-1
clone size: -
J gene: TRBJ2-3
CDR3 protein: CASNVRGRTDTQYF
CDR3 DNA: TGTGCCAGCAACGTCAGGGGCAGGACAGATACGCAGTATTTT

D gene: TRBD1
V gene: TRBV4-1
clone size: -
J gene: TRBJ1-3
CDR3 protein: CASSLTGEVPSGNTIYF
CDR3 DNA: TGCGCCAGCAGCCTAACAGGGGAGGTACCCTCTGGAAACACCATATATTTT

D gene: -
V gene: TRBV9
clone size: -
J gene: TRBJ1-1
CDR3 protein: CASSVAQDTEAFF
CDR3 DNA: TGTGCCAGCAGCGTAGCGCAGGACACTGAAGCTTTCTTT

D gene: TRBD1
V gene: TRBV5-1
clone size: -
J gene: TRBJ2-1
CDR3 protein: CASSLARGHNEQFF
CDR3 DNA: TGCGCCAGCAGCTTGGCCAGGGGGCACAATGAGCAGTTCTTC

D gene: -
V gene: TRBV19
clone size: -
J gene: TRBJ2-1
CDR3 protein: CASSIEGNTYNEQFF
CDR3 DNA: TGTGCCAGTAGTATAGAAGGGAACACCTACAATGAGCAGTTCTTC

D gene: TRBD1
V gene: TRBV7-8
clone size: -
J gene: TRBJ1-1
CDR3 protein: CASSLQGVEVNTEAFF
CDR3 DNA: TGTGCCAGCAGCTTACAGGGGGTGGAAGTGAACACTGAAGCTTTCTTT

D gene: TRBD2
V gene: TRBV11-3
clone size: -
J gene: TRBJ2-2
CDR3 protein: CASSFFAGDTGELFF
CDR3 DNA: TGTGCCAGCAGCTTTTTCGCGGGGGACACCGGGGAGCTGTTTTTT

D gene: TRBD1
V gene: TRBV2
clone size: few
J gene: TRBJ1-1
CDR3 protein: CASTQGEVTEAFF
CDR3 DNA: TGTGCCAGCACCCAGGGGGAGGTCACTGAAGCTTTCTTT

D gene: -
V gene: TRBV5-8
clone size: -
J gene: TRBJ1-3
CDR3 protein: CASSFGGVSGNTIYF
CDR3 DNA: TGTGCCAGCAGCTTCGGCGGAGTCTCTGGAAACACCATATATTTT

D gene: -
V gene: TRBV12-5
clone size: once
J gene: TRBJ2-7
CDR3 protein: CASGLARGYEQYF
CDR3 DNA: TGTGCTAGTGGTTTGGCCAGGGGTTACGAGCAGTACTTC

D gene: -
V gene: TRBV4-1
clone size: -
J gene: TRBJ1-4
CDR3 protein: CASSRPGGTNEKLFF
CDR3 DNA: TGCGCCAGCAGCCGACCGGGGGGGACTAATGAAAAACTGTTTTTT

D gene: TRBD1
V gene: TRBV7-8
clone size: few
J gene: TRBJ1-6
CDR3 protein: CASSPTGTGSSPLHF
CDR3 DNA: TGTGCCAGCAGCCCAACCGGGACAGGGAGCTCACCCCTCCACTTT

D gene: -
V gene: TRBV9
clone size: -
J gene: TRBJ1-2
CDR3 protein: CASSVGLVGQNYGYTF
CDR3 DNA: TGTGCCAGCAGCGTAGGTTTAGTGGGGCAGAACTATGGCTACACCTTC

D gene: -
V gene: TRBV5-6
clone size: -
J gene: TRBJ2-7
CDR3 protein: CASSSGHSYEQYF
CDR3 DNA: TGTGCCAGCAGCTCCGGACACTCCTACGAGCAGTACTTC

D gene: -
V gene: TRBV14
clone size: -
J gene: TRBJ2-1
CDR3 protein: CASSPAPISAKFF
CDR3 DNA: TGTGCCAGCAGCCCCGCCCCGATTAGCGCTAAGTTCTTC

D gene: -
V gene: TRBV9
clone size: few
J gene: TRBJ1-1
CDR3 protein: CASSVLPGSDTEAFF
CDR3 DNA: TGTGCCAGCAGCGTATTGCCAGGGTCGGACACTGAAGCTTTCTTT

D gene: -
V gene: TRBV9
clone size: -
J gene: TRBJ2-4
CDR3 protein: CASSVGGENIQYF
CDR3 DNA: TGTGCCAGCAGTGTTGGGGGAGAAAACATTCAGTACTTC

D gene: -
V gene: TRBV11-3
clone size: -
J gene: TRBJ1-3
CDR3 protein: CASSLGSLDSGNTIYF
CDR3 DNA: TGTGCCAGCAGCTTGGGCAGCCTCGACTCTGGAAACACCATATATTTT

D gene: -
V gene: TRBV6-1
clone size: -
J gene: TRBJ1-2
CDR3 protein: CASTTTGLPYGYTF
CDR3 DNA: TGTGCCAGCACCACAACAGGGTTGCCCTATGGCTACACCTTC

D gene: -
V gene: TRBV7-2
clone size: -
J gene: TRBJ2-7
CDR3 protein: CASSSIRGEQYF
CDR3 DNA: TGTGCCAGCAGCTCCATCAGGGGCGAGCAGTACTTC

D gene: TRBD1
V gene: TRBV5-1
clone size: few
J gene: TRBJ1-2
CDR3 protein: CASSEKTGNYGYTF
CDR3 DNA: TGCGCCAGCAGCGAGAAGACAGGGAACTATGGCTACACCTTC

D gene: TRBD2
V gene: TRBV6-6
clone size: -
J gene: TRBJ2-1
CDR3 protein: CASSYTSGGVYNEQFF
CDR3 DNA: TGTGCCAGCAGTTATACTAGCGGGGGCGTTTACAATGAGCAGTTCTTC

D gene: -
V gene: TRBV18
clone size: -
J gene: TRBJ1-1
CDR3 protein: CASSPSVPLNTEAFF
CDR3 DNA: TGTGCCAGCTCTCCCTCAGTCCCATTGAACACTGAAGCTTTCTTT

D gene: TRBD1
V gene: TRBV10-3
clone size: -
J gene: TRBJ1-1
CDR3 protein: CAIRAPPDRGHVTEAFF
CDR3 DNA: TGTGCCATCAGGGCCCCCCCGGACAGGGGGCACGTCACTGAAGCTTTCTTT

D gene: -
V gene: TRBV2
clone size: -
J gene: TRBJ2-3
CDR3 protein: CASTLGGATDTQYF
CDR3 DNA: TGTGCCAGCACCTTGGGGGGGGCTACAGATACGCAGTATTTT

D gene: -
V gene: TRBV4-3
clone size: -
J gene: TRBJ1-1
CDR3 protein: CASSTSTQGRTEAFF
CDR3 DNA: TGCGCCAGCAGCACTAGTACTCAGGGGAGGACTGAAGCTTTCTTT

D gene: -
V gene: TRBV2
clone size: -
J gene: TRBJ1-2
CDR3 protein: CASSGNRAPYGYTF
CDR3 DNA: TGTGCCAGCAGTGGCAACAGGGCACCCTATGGCTACACCTTC

D gene: TRBD1
V gene: TRBV4-2
clone size: -
J gene: TRBJ1-4
CDR3 protein: CASSQDLIRGDEKLFF
CDR3 DNA: TGTGCCAGCAGCCAAGATTTGATCAGGGGGGATGAAAAACTGTTTTTT

D gene: TRBD1
V gene: TRBV29-1
clone size: -
J gene: TRBJ1-2
CDR3 protein: CSVEALTGATYGYTF
CDR3 DNA: TGCAGCGTTGAAGCTCTCACAGGGGCTACCTATGGCTACACCTTC

D gene: -
V gene: TRBV7-2
clone size: -
J gene: TRBJ1-4
CDR3 protein: CASSISGTHPEKLFF
CDR3 DNA: TGTGCCAGCAGCATCTCCGGGACCCACCCCGAAAAACTGTTTTTT

D gene: -
V gene: TRBV10-3
clone size: -
J gene: TRBJ2-3
CDR3 protein: CAISESEGWNTQYF
CDR3 DNA: TGTGCCATCAGTGAGTCAGAAGGTTGGAATACGCAGTATTTT

D gene: -
V gene: TRBV10-2
clone size: once
J gene: TRBJ2-7
CDR3 protein: CASSSLLGRSEQYF
CDR3 DNA: TGCGCCAGCAGTAGCCTTCTGGGGCGCTCCGAGCAGTACTTC

D gene: -
V gene: TRBV19
clone size: -
J gene: TRBJ1-2
CDR3 protein: CASSTSTSGGDYGYTF
CDR3 DNA: TGTGCCAGTAGTACCTCTACTAGCGGGGGGGACTATGGCTACACCTTC

D gene: TRBD1
V gene: TRBV6-5
clone size: -
J gene: TRBJ1-5
CDR3 protein: CASSYSTAGGGQPQHF
CDR3 DNA: TGTGCCAGCAGTTACTCGACGGCAGGGGGTGGGCAGCCCCAGCATTTT

D gene: -
V gene: TRBV7-2
clone size: -
J gene: TRBJ1-6
CDR3 protein: CASSLDSGGYNSPLHF
CDR3 DNA: TGTGCCAGCAGCCTGGACTCCGGAGGCTATAATTCACCCCTCCACTTT

D gene: -
V gene: TRBV4-1
clone size: -
J gene: TRBJ1-1
CDR3 protein: CASSQEGRYEYTEAFF
CDR3 DNA: TGCGCCAGCAGCCAAGAAGGCCGGTATGAGTACACTGAAGCTTTCTTT

D gene: -
V gene: TRBV9
clone size: -
J gene: TRBJ2-3
CDR3 protein: CASSVAQSYSDTQYF
CDR3 DNA: TGTGCCAGCAGCGTAGCTCAATCTTACTCAGATACGCAGTATTTT

D gene: -
V gene: TRBV13
clone size: -
J gene: TRBJ2-3
CDR3 protein: CASSAGDTQYF
CDR3 DNA: TGTGCCAGCAGCGCCGGAGATACGCAGTATTTT

D gene: -
V gene: TRBV7-6
clone size: -
J gene: TRBJ2-3
CDR3 protein: CASSPRGTDTQYF
CDR3 DNA: TGTGCCAGCAGCCCACGGGGCACAGATACGCAGTATTTT

D gene: -
V gene: TRBV28
clone size: few
J gene: TRBJ2-2
CDR3 protein: CASSLYGELFF
CDR3 DNA: TGTGCCAGCAGTTTATACGGGGAGCTGTTTTTT

D gene: -
V gene: TRBV7-9
clone size: few
J gene: TRBJ1-4
CDR3 protein: CASSLPPTDLNEKLFF
CDR3 DNA: TGTGCCAGCAGCCTACCCCCGACAGACCTTAATGAAAAACTGTTTTTT

D gene: -
V gene: TRBV7-9
clone size: few
J gene: TRBJ1-1
CDR3 protein: CASSHETGGNTEAFF
CDR3 DNA: TGTGCCAGCAGCCATGAGACAGGAGGGAACACTGAAGCTTTCTTT

D gene: TRBD2
V gene: TRBV4-3
clone size: few
J gene: TRBJ2-3
CDR3 protein: CASSQDRSSGGADTQYF
CDR3 DNA: TGCGCCAGCAGCCAAGATAGGTCTAGCGGGGGGGCAGATACGCAGTATTTT

D gene: -
V gene: TRBV30
clone size: -
J gene: TRBJ2-1
CDR3 protein: CAGRASWEQFF
CDR3 DNA: TGTGCCGGACGTGCTAGTTGGGAGCAGTTCTTC